A selection of T cell receptor beta chains follows, all from one sample in a study of blood T cell repertoires in COVID-19. TCRdb's table, derived via immunoSEQ multiplex PCR, lists solely in-frame clones and lacks some. Here the sample spans more than 95,000 clones, around 84% being singletons. What was sequenced was peripheral blood. The source of these receptors is a woman aged 80 or older with acute or convalescent COVID-19. Each CDR3 is given with its conserved first and last residue. D genes are given only for firm matches. The size of a clone is reported for some rows only, either as once, few or many, or as a class for expanded clones.

V gene,J gene,D gene,clone size,CDR3 protein,CDR3 DNA
TRBV15,TRBJ1-2,TRBD1,NA,CATSRDRWDRYGYTF,TGTGCCACCAGCAGAGATCGATGGGACAGGTATGGCTACACCTTC
TRBV19,TRBJ2-5,NA,once,CASSISSSRETQYF,TGTGCCAGTAGTATAAGTTCTTCGAGGGAGACCCAGTACTTC
TRBV29-1,TRBJ2-1,NA,NA,CSVEAERDEQFF,TGCAGCGTTGAAGCCGAGCGCGATGAGCAGTTCTTC
TRBV24-1,TRBJ2-1,TRBD1,NA,CATSDLRGPLTNEQFF,TGTGCCACCAGTGACCTCAGGGGGCCCTTGACCAATGAGCAGTTCTTC
TRBV5-1,TRBJ1-4,TRBD1,NA,CASSSGQGTGGREKLFF,TGCGCCAGCAGCTCCGGACAGGGCACCGGGGGGAGGGAAAAACTGTTTTTT
TRBV28,TRBJ2-1,TRBD2,NA,CASSLIAGSYNEQFF,TGTGCCAGCAGTTTAATAGCGGGCTCCTACAATGAGCAGTTCTTC
TRBV7-9,TRBJ2-1,TRBD2,few,CASSFTSGSGEQFF,TGTGCCAGCAGCTTTACTAGCGGGAGTGGTGAGCAGTTCTTC
TRBV7-9,TRBJ1-2,TRBD1,many,CASSLTGTTMDGYTF,TGTGCCAGCAGCTTGACAGGGACAACTATGGATGGCTACACCTTC
TRBV7-2,TRBJ2-2,NA,NA,CASSLYFPRTANTGELFF,TGTGCCAGCAGCTTGTACTTTCCCCGGACAGCGAACACCGGGGAGCTGTTTTTT
TRBV10-1,TRBJ2-3,NA,once,CASSDGSTDTQYF,TGCGCCAGCAGTGACGGGAGCACAGATACGCAGTATTTT
TRBV24-1,TRBJ2-1,NA,NA,CATSDPRGAGDEQFF,TGTGCCACCAGTGACCCTCGGGGGGCAGGCGATGAGCAGTTCTTC
TRBV2,TRBJ1-5,NA,NA,CASSEALDTIGPQHF,TGTGCCAGCAGTGAAGCGCTGGACACAATCGGGCCCCAGCATTTT
TRBV10-1,TRBJ1-1,NA,NA,CASSESSGGQAFF,TGCGCCAGCAGTGAGTCTTCCGGGGGGCAAGCTTTCTTT
TRBV10-3,TRBJ2-2,TRBD1,NA,CAISVRSGGQGSGELFF,TGTGCCATCAGTGTCCGGTCCGGGGGACAGGGTAGCGGGGAGCTGTTTTTT
TRBV29-1,TRBJ2-1,NA,NA,CSVEELAYNEQFF,TGCAGCGTTGAGGAACTAGCCTACAATGAGCAGTTCTTC
TRBV5-4,TRBJ1-4,TRBD1,medium-sized,CASSPGTASREKLFF,TGTGCCAGCAGCCCGGGGACAGCAAGTAGGGAAAAACTGTTTTTT
TRBV5-4,TRBJ2-2,NA,NA,CASSLEAGGNTGELFF,TGTGCCAGCAGCTTGGAGGCGGGCGGGAACACCGGGGAGCTGTTTTTT
TRBV21-1,TRBJ2-2,NA,NA,CANLQGANTGELFF,TGTGCCAACCTACAGGGCGCGAACACCGGGGAGCTGTTTTTT
TRBV2,TRBJ1-4,TRBD1,NA,CASSELMSGGVEKLFF,TGTGCCAGCAGTGAACTGATGTCAGGGGGAGTAGAAAAACTGTTTTTT
TRBV6-2/TRBV6-3,TRBJ2-2,TRBD2,NA,CASSPGLAIGELFF,TGTGCCAGCAGTCCGGGACTAGCAATCGGGGAGCTGTTTTTT
TRBV7-9,TRBJ2-5,NA,NA,CASSLPQETQYF,TGTGCCAGCAGCCTTCCCCAAGAGACCCAGTACTTC
TRBV25-1,TRBJ1-2,NA,few,CASSEQGVLYGYTF,TGTGCCAGCAGTGAGCAGGGTGTACTATATGGCTACACCTTC
TRBV5-1,TRBJ2-1,NA,NA,CASSSTTTLGQFF,TGCGCCAGCAGTTCTACGACAACATTGGGGCAGTTCTTC
TRBV18,TRBJ1-1,TRBD1,NA,CASSPTLGTGVEAFF,TGTGCCAGCTCACCAACTCTCGGGACAGGGGTGGAAGCTTTCTTT
TRBV30,TRBJ1-2,NA,NA,CAWSVERGTNGYTF,TGTGCCTGGAGTGTCGAAAGGGGGACGAATGGCTACACCTTC
TRBV10-2,TRBJ1-1,NA,NA,CASSAGGTEAFF,TGCGCCAGCAGTGCCGGGGGCACTGAAGCTTTCTTT
TRBV12-3/TRBV12-4,TRBJ1-1,NA,NA,CASSLVENTEAFF,TGTGCCAGCAGTTTGGTAGAGAACACTGAAGCTTTCTTT
TRBV4-1,TRBJ2-6,NA,NA,CASSQVTGPSGANVLTF,TGCGCCAGCAGCCAAGTAACAGGTCCCTCTGGGGCCAACGTCCTGACTTTC
TRBV5-1,TRBJ2-1,TRBD1,NA,CASSWDSSYNEQFF,TGCGCCAGCAGCTGGGACAGCTCCTACAATGAGCAGTTCTTC
TRBV30,TRBJ1-2,TRBD1,NA,CAWTWTGEDGYTF,TGTGCCTGGACCTGGACAGGGGAGGATGGCTACACCTTC
TRBV10-3,TRBJ2-5,NA,NA,CAISEPSRQETQYF,TGTGCCATCAGTGAACCTAGCAGACAAGAGACCCAGTACTTC
TRBV6-2/TRBV6-3,TRBJ1-1,NA,NA,CASSYIGSNEAFF,TGTGCCAGCAGTTACATTGGGAGCAATGAAGCTTTCTTT
TRBV3-1/TRBV3-2,TRBJ2-1,NA,NA,CASTPRQRYNEQFF,TGTGCCAGCACCCCCCGACAAAGGTACAATGAGCAGTTCTTC
TRBV7-8,TRBJ1-1,NA,NA,CASSPTGLLFLRQDNTEAFF,TGTGCCAGCAGCCCTACTGGCCTTTTATTTCTACGACAGGACAACACTGAAGCTTTCTTT
TRBV18,TRBJ1-2,NA,NA,CASSPQGTNYGYTF,TGTGCCAGCTCACCTCAGGGGACTAACTATGGCTACACCTTC
TRBV3-1/TRBV3-2,TRBJ2-5,TRBD1,NA,CASSQGDREETQYF,TGTGCCAGCAGCCAAGGGGACAGGGAAGAGACCCAGTACTTC
TRBV11-2,TRBJ2-2,NA,once,CASSVQGFTGELFF,TGTGCCAGCAGCGTACAGGGTTTCACCGGGGAGCTGTTTTTT
TRBV11-2,TRBJ1-3,NA,NA,CASSGRDTVNTIYF,TGTGCCAGCAGCGGAAGGGACACCGTAAACACCATATATTTT
TRBV28,TRBJ2-6,NA,once,CASSLYGSGANVLTF,TGTGCCAGCAGTTTATACGGGTCTGGGGCCAACGTCCTGACTTTC
TRBV27,TRBJ2-3,NA,NA,CASSLWRGGGTTDTQYF,TGTGCCAGCAGTTTGTGGAGGGGTGGCGGGACCACAGATACGCAGTATTTT
TRBV3-1/TRBV3-2,TRBJ1-6,NA,NA,CASSHLQKNSPLHF,TGTGCCAGCAGCCATTTGCAGAAGAATTCACCCCTCCACTTT
TRBV4-1,TRBJ2-1,TRBD2,NA,CASGQLTSGIDGQFF,TGCGCCAGCGGTCAGTTGACTAGCGGGATAGATGGGCAGTTCTTC